This paragraph reports one TCR beta chain. Original methodology: Estimation of nucleated cell counts was performed using reference gene primer amplification. Clones were sequenced by immunoSEQ multiplex PCR, and TCRdb holds only the in-frame ones, with some missing. The V and J calls and clone size are taken from that table; D and trimming were inferred from the DNA. This sample yields fewer than 100,000 clones, of which around 84% are seen a single time; approximately 20% belongs to the top ten. This sample is part of a study of blood T cell repertoires in COVID-19. The sequence came from a woman between 50 and 59 years old with acute or convalescent COVID-19. The sequenced material came from peripheral blood.

CDR3 in DNA: TGTGCCAGCAGTACCCGACAGGGCACTCAGCCCCAGCATTTT. Translated: CASSTRQGTQPQHF. The chain employs TRBV6-2 or TRBV6-3 and TRBJ1-5; 7 positions match TRBD1. Looked up from germline, CDR1 is MNHEY and CDR2 is SVGEGT. CDR3 length: 14 amino acids. J gave up 6 bases and V 5 bases, and 7 bases lay outside the gene matches.